A single sample is the source of the 15 T cell receptor beta chains below, sequenced in a study of cytomegalovirus exposure and HLA in healthy donors. Use of 60 Vbeta and 13 Jbeta primers characterized the PCR. TCRdb keeps only in-frame clones here, not all; method: immunoSEQ multiplex PCR. The listing contains 200,000 or so clones. The sample consisted of PBMCs. Source of these receptors: a boy under 18 in good health and CMV-seronegative.

V gene TRBV6-1 combines with J gene TRBJ2-5; TRBD2 is a possible D gene (6 bases). CDR1 MNHNS and CDR2 SASEGT come from the germline V gene. The V end lost 1 base, the J end lost 5 bases, and 11 bases lay between the germline ends. The CDR3 extends over 14 amino acids. The CDR3 here is CASSEGGVWETQYF. The CDR3 region has the DNA TGTGCCAGCAGTGAAGGGGGGGTCTGGGAGACCCAGTACTTC.

The V and J genes are TRBV11-1 and TRBJ2-3; D might be TRBD2 (5 bases). CDR3 length: 13 amino acids. The V end lost 4 bases, the J end lost 4 bases, and 9 bases lay between the germline ends. Germline V CDR1 and CDR2: SGHAT, FQDESV (reference sequence). CDR3 in DNA: TGTGCCAGCAGCTCAGAGGGTCCAGATACGCAGTATTTT. It yields the protein CASSSEGPDTQYF.

The rearrangement links TRBV20-1 to TRBJ1-2; D is ambiguous. V was shortened by 4 bases and J by 8 bases, with 8 bases between the two germline ends. The germline CDR1 and CDR2 sequences are DFQATT and SNEGSKA (reference sequence). The CDR3 is 10 amino acids. The CDR3 here is CSATPGGYTF. The CDR3 DNA sequence: TGCAGTGCTACTCCTGGCGGCTACACCTTC.

The genes are TRBV7-2 and TRBJ1-1, with D tentatively TRBD1 (6 bases). Germline V gene lookup returns CDR1 SGHTA and CDR2 FQGNSA. There are 14 residues in the CDR3. Trimming cost V 5 bases and J 2 bases, with 12 bases left between them. CDR3 loop: CASSSRGGNTEAFF. CDR3 nucleotide sequence: TGTGCCAGCAGCAGTAGGGGGGGCAACACTGAAGCTTTCTTT.

The rearrangement joins TRBV4-1 to TRBJ2-7; D is possibly TRBD2 (6 bases). Germline V gene data show CDR1 as MGHRA and CDR2 as YSYEKL. V lost 0 bases, J lost 3 bases, and 15 bases lay in between. The CDR3 runs to 16 residues. The CDR3 sequence is CASSQDWREVGYEQYF. The CDR3, as DNA: TGCGCCAGCAGCCAAGATTGGAGGGAGGTAGGCTACGAGCAGTACTTC.

The V call is TRBV19, the J call TRBJ2-3; D not resolved. V was pared by 5 bases and J by 2 bases, with 14 bases between. The CDR3 sequence is 15 residues long. CDR1 LNHDA and CDR2 SQIVND come from the germline V gene (reference sequence). The CDR3 reads CASSPSSPLTDTQYF. The CDR3 DNA reads as TGTGCCAGTAGTCCGTCAAGCCCTCTCACAGATACGCAGTATTTT.

The chain is built from TRBV2 and TRBJ1-1; D is unresolved. Germline assignment: CDR1 SNHLY and CDR2 FYNNEI. V lost 8 bases to trimming and J lost 1 base, with 11 bases between them. The CDR3 extends over 13 amino acids. The CDR3 region is CASSEGENTEAFF. The DNA of the CDR3 is TGTGCCAGCTCCGAGGGTGAGAACACTGAAGCTTTCTTT.

This chain connects TRBV5-1 to TRBJ1-1; D is ambiguous. The V gene's germline CDR1 is SGHRS and CDR2 YFSETQ. The length of the CDR3 is 14 residues. V was trimmed by 2 bases and J by 4 bases, leaving 12 bases between them. CDR3 protein: CASSFDMKGTEAFF. The CDR3 bases are TGCGCCAGCAGCTTTGACATGAAAGGCACTGAAGCTTTCTTT.

This chain uses TRBV6-5 with TRBJ2-5; 8 bases map to TRBD1. The J call may be incorrect, as the DNA end agrees better with TRBJ2-7. Germline loops: CDR1 MNHEY, CDR2 SVGAGI. The CDR3 has 15 residues. The CDR3 reads CASSSYRGSSYEQYF. The DNA of the CDR3 is TGTGCCAGCAGTTCCTACAGGGGGAGCTCCTACGAGCAGTACTTC.

This chain uses TRBV9 with TRBJ1-5; D is uncertain. The ends were cut back, 3 bases at V and 7 bases at J, with 17 bases in the middle. Looked up from germline, CDR1 is SGDLS and CDR2 is YYNGEE. The CDR3 sequence is 15 residues long. CDR3 DNA: TGTGCCAGCAGCGCGGCTGGCGGGGATGGGCAGCCCCAGCATTTT. This gives the protein CASSAAGGDGQPQHF.

The V gene is TRBV6-6, the J gene TRBJ2-7; TRBD1 might be the D (6 bases). The length of the CDR3 is 14 residues. Trimming removed 2 bases from V and 5 bases from J, with 13 bases in between. Germline V gene sequence: CDR1 MNHNY, CDR2 SVGAGI (reference sequence). The CDR3 sequence is CASSYIQGWDEQYF. The DNA of the CDR3 is TGTGCCAGCAGTTACATCCAGGGGTGGGACGAGCAGTACTTC.

The chain employs TRBV7-9 and TRBJ2-7; D is possibly TRBD2 (6 bases). The V end was cut by 1 base, the J end by 4 bases, with 17 bases between. The CDR3 covers 16 residues. Germline V gives CDR1 SEHNR, CDR2 FQNEAQ (reference sequence). CDR3 loop: CASSLEGGPGPYEQYF. For the CDR3, the DNA is TGTGCCAGCAGCTTAGAGGGAGGCCCGGGACCGTACGAGCAGTACTTC. Supplemented by reference TRBV7-9 and TRBJ2-7, the full variable domain reads DTGVSQNPRHKITKRGQNVTFRCDPISEHNRLYWYRQTLGQGPEFLTYFQNEAQLEKSRLLSDRFSAERPKGSFSTLEIQRTEQGDSAMYLCASSLEGGPGPYEQYFGPGTRLTVT.

This chain links TRBV4-1 with TRBJ2-3; TRBD2 matches 10 bases. The CDR3 is made up of 16 amino acids. The V and J ends lost 2 bases and 0 bases, in that order; junction bases with no gene match: 2. CDR1 and CDR2 from the germline V gene are MGHRA and YSYEKL. Here the CDR3 reads CASSQSLAGSTDTQYF. DNA of the CDR3: TGCGCCAGCAGCCAATCACTAGCGGGGAGCACAGATACGCAGTATTTT.

As regards this clone: Additional DNA sequences in this sample encode the identical CDR3. This rearrangement joins TRBV2 to TRBJ1-1; no clear D. Germline lookup yields CDR1 SNHLY and CDR2 FYNNEI. V lost 7 bases to trimming and J lost 0 bases, with 9 bases between them. The CDR3 covers 13 residues. CDR3 sequence reads: CASTLEVNTEAFF. The CDR3 DNA reads as TGTGCCAGCACCCTGGAGGTGAACACTGAAGCTTTCTTT.

V is TRBV13 and J is TRBJ1-1; 7 nucleotides match TRBD1. The CDR3 is 14 amino acids. Per germline, CDR1 PRHDT and CDR2 FYEKMQ (reference sequence). Trimming cost V 5 bases and J 4 bases; bases outside gene matches: 7. CDR3 DNA sequence: TGTGCCAGCAGCGTAGACAGGGAGTCCACTGAAGCTTTCTTT. Translation: CASSVDRESTEAFF.